The 21 T cell receptor beta chains in this list originate from one sample, sequenced in a study of blood T cell repertoires in COVID-19. The data were produced by immunoSEQ multiplex PCR, yet TCRdb's version contains in-frame clones alone and is incomplete. Here the sample spans about 240,000 clones, around four fifths being singletons. The specimen was peripheral blood. The receptor source for this set is a woman aged 60-70 years with active or convalescent COVID-19.

This clone was seen a handful of times. The CDR3: CASSPRTGYEQYF. CDR3 coding DNA: TGTGCCAGCAGTCCAAGGACAGGCTACGAGCAGTACTTC. The chain joins TRBV27 to TRBJ2-7; 7 bases agree with TRBD1. Losses at the gene ends were 5 bases for V and 3 bases for J; bases not matched to a gene: 4. This CDR3 has 13 amino acids. The V gene's germline CDR1 is MNHEY and CDR2 SMNVEV (reference sequence).

V usage is TRBV19 and J usage is TRBJ2-7; 8 bases line up with TRBD1. With V trimmed by 5 bases and J by 4 bases, 4 bases remained unmatched. The CDR3 consists of 13 residues. From germline, CDR1 is LNHDA and CDR2 SQIVND (reference sequence). In DNA, the CDR3 is TGTGCCAGTAGTCGACAGGGGAAATACGAGCAGTACTTC. It codes for CASSRQGKYEQYF.

The CDR3: CASSQEVARNEQFF. Here the CDR3 DNA reads TGTGCCAGCAGCCAAGAGGTAGCGAGGAATGAGCAGTTCTTC. The V and J genes are TRBV3-1 (or the pseudogene TRBV3-2) and TRBJ2-1, with D tentatively TRBD2 (5 bases). The germline V and J ends were trimmed by 0 bases and 7 bases, with 10 bases remaining between them. Germline lookup yields CDR1 LGHDT and CDR2 YNNKEL (reference sequence). The CDR3 has 14 residues.

Regarding this clone: Within the sample, other DNA sequences also encode this same CDR3. This sequence joins TRBV6-1 and TRBJ1-2, with 9 bases that match TRBD1. The ends lost 0 bases at V and 5 bases at J; junction bases unmatched: 4. Looked up from germline, CDR1 is MNHNS and CDR2 is SASEGT. This CDR3 has 15 amino acids. The CDR3 DNA follows: TGTGCCAGCAGTGAAGCGGGGACAGGGTCTTATGGCTACACCTTC. Amino acid sequence: CASSEAGTGSYGYTF.

The J gene is TRBJ2-3, the V gene TRBV2; 8 bases fit TRBD2. This CDR3 has 15 residues. The V and J ends lost 3 bases and 1 base, in that order; junction bases with no gene match: 3. Germline-derived CDR1 and CDR2 are SNHLY and FYNNEI. Here the CDR3 reads CASSEGSGGTDTQYF. For the CDR3, the DNA is TGTGCCAGCAGTGAGGGTAGCGGGGGCACAGATACGCAGTATTTT.

The rearrangement links TRBV19 to TRBJ1-5; 10 nucleotides align to TRBD1. CDR1 is LNHDA, CDR2 SQIVND, per germline (reference sequence). Trimming removed 5 bases from V and 0 bases from J; junction bases left unmatched: 7. The CDR3 totals 17 residues. CDR3 loop: CASSPRTGGNSNQPQHF. DNA of the CDR3: TGTGCCAGTAGTCCCAGGACAGGGGGGAATAGCAATCAGCCCCAGCATTTT.

V gene TRBV9 combines with J gene TRBJ2-3; a weak D match, TRBD1 (5 bases). From germline, CDR1 is SGDLS and CDR2 YYNGEE. V was clipped by 0 bases and J by 4 bases, with 12 bases between them. This CDR3 spans 15 amino acids. As DNA, the CDR3 is TGTGCCAGCAGCGTAGAAGGCAGGGCGGCAGATACGCAGTATTTT. Protein: CASSVEGRAADTQYF.

The V and J genes are TRBV7-9 and TRBJ1-2, with 7 positions matching TRBD1. V dropped 5 bases and J dropped 8; count of bases not matched to a gene: 11. Germline-derived CDR1 and CDR2 are SEHNR and FQNEAQ (reference sequence). The CDR3 runs 14 residues. CDR3 amino acids: CASSPDDRAGGYTF. Here the CDR3 DNA reads TGTGCCAGCAGCCCTGACGACAGGGCCGGCGGCTACACCTTC.

The rearrangement links TRBV2 to TRBJ1-6; D not resolved. CDR1 is SNHLY, CDR2 FYNNEI, per germline. The V and J ends lost 10 bases and 3 bases respectively, with 7 bases between them. The CDR3 totals 12 residues. The CDR3 loop is CATRDYNSPLHF. The CDR3 DNA reads as TGTGCCACCCGGGACTATAATTCACCCCTCCACTTT.

The chain links TRBV18 to TRBJ1-4; D remains ambiguous. With 5 bases removed from V and 5 bases from J, the gap between germline ends came to 15 bases. This CDR3 region has 15 residues. Germline V lookup: CDR1 KGHSH, CDR2 LQKENI. In DNA form, the CDR3 reads TGTGCCAGCTCAGGAGCGGGTAGTCGGAATGAAAAACTGTTTTTT. Translated, it gives CASSGAGSRNEKLFF. The whole variable domain, filled in from reference TRBV18 and TRBJ1-4, reads NAGVMQNPRHLVRRRGQEARLRCSPMKGHSHVYWYRQLPEEGLKFMVYLQKENIIDESGMPKERFSAEFPKEGPSILRIQQVVRGDSAAYFCASSGAGSRNEKLFFGSGTQLSVL.

The chain is built from TRBV2 and TRBJ1-3; D is unresolved. The germline gives CDR1 SNHLY, CDR2 FYNNEI. Between the trimmed V and J ends, which lost 3 bases and 3 bases, there was a span of 9 bases. This CDR3 has 14 amino acids. The CDR3: CASSERVGGNTIYF. In nucleotides, the CDR3 is TGTGCCAGCAGTGAGAGGGTTGGTGGAAACACCATATATTTT.

V gene TRBV10-3 combines with J gene TRBJ2-7, with D unresolved. Deletions cut 2 bases from V and 6 bases from J, with 11 bases between. The CDR3 extends over 13 amino acids. Germline CDR1 ENHRY, CDR2 SYGVKD. The CDR3 is CAISENAGLEQYF. CDR3 in DNA: TGTGCCATCAGTGAGAACGCAGGTCTCGAGCAGTACTTC.

Of note for this clone: One end of the junction fails to match germline, which may point to a read error. V and J are TRBV7-9 and TRBJ1-2; 7 bases line up with TRBD1. This CDR3 is built from 12 residues. Germline V CDR1 and CDR2: SEHNR, FQNEAQ (reference sequence). CDR3: CASGVGGQPYPF. CDR3 nucleotide sequence: TGTGCCAGCGGGGTGGGGGGACAGCCCTATCCCTTC.

The gene calls are TRBV11-3 and TRBJ2-2, with TRBD2 matching over 8 bases. This CDR3 comprises 15 residues. J lost 1 base, V lost 3 bases, and 1 base had no gene match. Germline loops: CDR1 SGHNT, CDR2 YENEEA. The CDR3 bases are TGTGCCAGCAGCTTCCGGGGGGGGAACACCGGGGAGCTGTTTTTT. This gives the protein CASSFRGGNTGELFF.

The chain employs TRBV27 and TRBJ2-1, with 9 bases identical to TRBD2. The CDR3 spans 15 residues. The V gene end was trimmed by 6 bases and the J gene end by 1 base; junction bases not matched to a gene: 4. The V gene's germline CDR1 is MNHEY and CDR2 SMNVEV (reference sequence). The CDR3 spells CASSMSGGSYNEQFF. CDR3 DNA: TGTGCCAGCAGCATGAGCGGGGGGTCCTACAATGAGCAGTTCTTC.

This chain connects TRBV6-4 to TRBJ1-5; the D gene is possibly TRBD1 (5 bases). Trimming cost V 2 bases and J 6 bases, with 17 bases left between them. This CDR3 has 16 amino acids. In germline, CDR1 is MRHNA, CDR2 SNTAGT. CDR3 in amino acids: CASSDPLQGLIQPQHF. The CDR3 coding sequence is TGTGCCAGCAGTGACCCGCTTCAGGGATTAATTCAGCCCCAGCATTTT.

Only a few counts were recorded for this clone. The chain employs TRBV5-4 and TRBJ1-2, with D unresolved. The CDR3 is made up of 13 amino acids. From germline, CDR1 is SGHNT and CDR2 YYREEE (reference sequence). The V gene lost 2 bases and the J gene lost 4 bases, with 9 bases spanning the gap. The CDR3 DNA is TGTGCCAGCAGCTTATTAGAGGGCTATGGCTACACCTTC. This encodes CASSLLEGYGYTF. The full variable domain, its missing parts supplied by reference TRBV5-4 and TRBJ1-2, is ETGVTQSPTHLIKTRGQQVTLRCSSQSGHNTVSWYQQALGQGPQFIFQYYREEENGRGNFPPRFSGLQFPNYSSELNVNALELDDSALYLCASSLLEGYGYTFGSGTRLTVV.

The genes are TRBV15 and TRBJ1-1; 7 bases align to TRBD1. The V and J ends lost 0 bases and 9 bases, in that order; junction bases with no gene match: 7. The germline gives CDR1 LNHNV, CDR2 YYDKDF (reference sequence). The CDR3 has 14 residues. In nucleotides, the CDR3 is TGTGCCACCAGCAGAGATAAGAGACAGGGTAAAGCTTTCTTT. Protein product: CATSRDKRQGKAFF.

The J gene is TRBJ1-1, the V gene TRBV27, with D perhaps matching TRBD1 (6 bases). The V end lost 5 bases, the J end lost 5 bases, and 15 bases lay between the germline ends. Germline V gene lookup returns CDR1 MNHEY and CDR2 SMNVEV (reference sequence). The CDR3 runs 14 residues. Written as DNA, the CDR3 is TGTGCCAGCAGTACGGGGGGGCGCAGAACTGAAGCTTTCTTT. Its translation is CASSTGGRRTEAFF.

The genes are TRBV5-6 and TRBJ1-5; D is possibly TRBD1 (6 bases). The CDR3 sequence is 17 residues long. Between the trimmed V and J ends, which lost 4 bases and 6 bases, there was a span of 23 bases. CDR1 SGHDT and CDR2 YYEEEE come from the germline V gene. CDR3 DNA sequence: TGTGCCAGCAGCCACCTCCGGGGGGGCGGGAGAGGTCAGCCCCAGCATTTT. This encodes CASSHLRGGGRGQPQHF.

This sequence joins TRBV5-1 and TRBJ2-5; 10 nucleotides align to TRBD2. This CDR3 has 14 residues. Germline CDR1 and CDR2: SGHRS and YFSETQ. V dropped 0 bases and J dropped 4; count of bases not matched to a gene: 0. The CDR3 spells CASSLASGGETQYF. Here the CDR3 DNA reads TGCGCCAGCAGCTTGGCTAGCGGGGGAGAGACCCAGTACTTC.